These 17 T cell receptor beta chains came from one sample sequenced in a study of blood T cell repertoires in COVID-19. The assay was immunoSEQ multiplex PCR, and TCRdb's table has in-frame clones only and misses some. This sample has roughly 48,000 clones; approximately 89% occur once, and the top ten carry 28%. Source material: peripheral blood. These receptors came from a woman of 80 years or more with acute or convalescent COVID-19.

The chain has TRBV24-1 and TRBJ2-1; 7 bases map to TRBD2. The CDR3 consists of 15 residues. Losses at the gene ends were 4 bases for V and 8 bases for J; bases not matched to a gene: 10. Germline values: CDR1 KGHDR, CDR2 SFDVKD. The CDR3 here is CATSEKSGVLDEQFF. For the CDR3, the DNA is TGTGCCACCAGTGAAAAAAGCGGGGTTTTGGATGAGCAGTTCTTC.

The count of this clone is one. This rearrangement joins TRBV6-5 to TRBJ2-6, with D hard to call. The V gene's germline CDR1 is MNHEY and CDR2 SVGAGI. The CDR3 runs to 14 residues. V lost 6 bases and J lost 1, with 7 bases in between. The CDR3 here is CASRATSGANVLTF. The CDR3, as DNA: TGTGCCAGCAGGGCCACGTCTGGGGCCAACGTCCTGACTTTC.

The sample holds a few counts of this clone. The rearrangement links TRBV3-1 (or the pseudogene TRBV3-2) to TRBJ2-1, with TRBD2 matching over 8 bases. J was trimmed by 4 bases and V by 2 bases; bases with no gene match: 1. The germline gives CDR1 LGHDT, CDR2 YNNKEL (reference sequence). The CDR3 totals 14 residues. The CDR3 nucleotides read TGTGCCAGCAGCCAAAGCGGGGGATACAATGAGCAGTTCTTC. As protein: CASSQSGGYNEQFF.

This chain joins TRBV6-6 and TRBJ2-2; 10 bases fit TRBD1. V lost 5 bases and J lost 1; bases outside the gene matches: 7. CDR1 is MNHNY and CDR2 is SVGAGI in the germline V gene (reference sequence). The CDR3 loop spans 17 amino acids. CDR3 sequence reads: CASSQTGTGENTGELFF. CDR3 DNA sequence: TGTGCCAGCAGTCAAACCGGGACAGGGGAGAACACCGGGGAGCTGTTTTTT.

This chain uses TRBV6-1 with TRBJ1-2; D not certain. Per germline, CDR1 MNHNS and CDR2 SASEGT. V lost 3 bases, J lost 6 bases, and 5 bases lay in between. CDR3 size: 11 residues. CDR3 sequence: CASSDIHGYTF. The CDR3 DNA sequence: TGTGCCAGCAGTGACATCCATGGCTACACCTTC.

The genes are TRBV27 and TRBJ2-5; 8 positions match TRBD2. CDR3 size: 15 residues. V lost 10 bases to trimming and J lost 6 bases; unmatched junction nucleotides: 16. In germline, CDR1 is MNHEY, CDR2 SMNVEV (reference sequence). CDR3 loop: CATKQGTSGRKTQYF. CDR3 nucleotide sequence: TGTGCCACCAAACAGGGAACTAGCGGTCGGAAGACCCAGTACTTC.

In this sample, this clone turned up once. The chain combines TRBV5-6 with TRBJ2-3; 9 bases align to TRBD2. Germline CDR1 and CDR2: SGHDT and YYEEEE. The CDR3 consists of 15 residues. Trimming removed 4 bases from V and 5 bases from J; junction bases left unmatched: 8. CDR3 nucleotides: TGTGCCAGCAGCCCGCTAGCGGGGTCGGTAGATACGCAGTATTTT. It yields the protein CASSPLAGSVDTQYF.

This clone has just one count. The V gene is TRBV15, the J gene TRBJ2-2; weak D call: TRBD2 (6 bases). Germline-derived CDR1 and CDR2 are LNHNV and YYDKDF (reference sequence). The CDR3 totals 15 residues. Trimming cost V 0 bases and J 7 bases, with 12 bases left between them. DNA of the CDR3: TGTGCCACCAGCAGAGATCCTGGGGAGGTCGGGGAGCTGTTTTTT. Protein product: CATSRDPGEVGELFF.

V gene TRBV7-2 combines with J gene TRBJ1-1, with 8 bases aligning to TRBD1. CDR1 and CDR2 from the germline V gene are SGHTA and FQGNSA. V dropped 2 bases and J dropped 1; count of bases not matched to a gene: 3. The CDR3 has 15 residues. The CDR3 nucleotides read TGTGCCAGCAGCTTACCTCAGGGGGCGAACACTGAAGCTTTCTTT. Its translation is CASSLPQGANTEAFF.

The V and J genes are TRBV6-1 and TRBJ1-2, with D unclear. The CDR3 has 13 amino acids. Germline V gene sequence: CDR1 MNHNS, CDR2 SASEGT. The V and J ends lost 3 bases and 1 base respectively, with 6 bases between them. CDR3 DNA: TGTGCCAGCAGTGACCCGGGTAACTATGGCTACACCTTC. It specifies CASSDPGNYGYTF.

The V gene is TRBV19, the J gene TRBJ2-5, with D tentatively TRBD1 (8 bases). The V and J ends lost 5 bases and 5 bases respectively, with 24 bases between them. CDR3 length: 17 residues. The germline CDR1 and CDR2 sequences are LNHDA and SQIVND (reference sequence). The CDR3 sequence is CASSPHTNRGGRETQYF. Here the CDR3 DNA reads TGTGCCAGTAGTCCCCACACCAACAGGGGGGGACGGGAGACCCAGTACTTC.

The chain combines TRBV18 with TRBJ1-5, with D possibly being TRBD1 (5 bases). The CDR3 runs to 15 residues. Germline CDR1 reads KGHSH; CDR2 reads LQKENI. Trimming removed 2 bases from V and 3 bases from J, with 11 bases in between. CDR3 DNA: TGTGCCAGCTCACCAAAGATGGGGCCCAATCAGCCCCAGCATTTT. It specifies CASSPKMGPNQPQHF. The full variable domain, in which reference TRBV18 and TRBJ1-5 provide the parts outside the CDR3, is NAGVMQNPRHLVRRRGQEARLRCSPMKGHSHVYWYRQLPEEGLKFMVYLQKENIIDESGMPKERFSAEFPKEGPSILRIQQVVRGDSAAYFCASSPKMGPNQPQHFGDGTRLSIL.

The chain links TRBV2 to TRBJ2-7, with no clear D. The CDR3 has 14 residues. V lost 6 bases to trimming and J lost 1 base, with 13 bases between them. The germline gives CDR1 SNHLY, CDR2 FYNNEI. The CDR3 sequence is CASSPTPDSYEQYV. The CDR3, as DNA: TGTGCCAGCAGCCCCACCCCAGATTCCTACGAGCAGTACGTC.

The gene calls are TRBV24-1 and TRBJ1-3; maybe TRBD1 (6 bases). Per germline, CDR1 KGHDR and CDR2 SFDVKD. Trimming took 9 bases from V and 0 from J, leaving 17 bases between them. The CDR3 has 16 residues. This CDR3 is CATWNRETLSGNTIYF. The CDR3 coding sequence is TGTGCCACCTGGAACAGGGAGACTCTCTCTGGAAACACCATATATTTT.

The V and J genes are TRBV20-1 and TRBJ2-3; TRBD2 matches 9 bases. From germline, CDR1 is DFQATT and CDR2 SNEGSKA (reference sequence). V shed 3 bases and J 3 bases; nucleotides not matched to a gene: 4. This CDR3 has 14 residues. The CDR3 DNA follows: TGCAGTGCTAGTAGGCTAGCGGGAACAGATACGCAGTATTTT. This encodes CSASRLAGTDTQYF.

The chain couples TRBV11-2 to TRBJ2-2; TRBD2 aligns across 8 bases. Trimming cost V 3 bases and J 5 bases; bases outside gene matches: 5. The CDR3 consists of 15 residues. The germline V gene encodes CDR1 SGHAT and CDR2 FQNNGV. CDR3 nucleotides: TGTGCCAGCAGCTTCCGGCGCGGGGGGACCGGGGAGCTGTTTTTT. The encoded protein is CASSFRRGGTGELFF.

This clone was recorded a few times. The V call is TRBV3-1 (or the pseudogene TRBV3-2), the J call TRBJ1-1; D is uncertain. The ends were cut back, 2 bases at V and 2 bases at J, with 9 bases in the middle. The germline V gene encodes CDR1 LGHDT and CDR2 YNNKEL (reference sequence). The CDR3 is 14 residues long. CDR3 coding DNA: TGTGCCAGCAGCCAATCCCGCAGAAACACTGAAGCTTTCTTT. It specifies CASSQSRRNTEAFF.